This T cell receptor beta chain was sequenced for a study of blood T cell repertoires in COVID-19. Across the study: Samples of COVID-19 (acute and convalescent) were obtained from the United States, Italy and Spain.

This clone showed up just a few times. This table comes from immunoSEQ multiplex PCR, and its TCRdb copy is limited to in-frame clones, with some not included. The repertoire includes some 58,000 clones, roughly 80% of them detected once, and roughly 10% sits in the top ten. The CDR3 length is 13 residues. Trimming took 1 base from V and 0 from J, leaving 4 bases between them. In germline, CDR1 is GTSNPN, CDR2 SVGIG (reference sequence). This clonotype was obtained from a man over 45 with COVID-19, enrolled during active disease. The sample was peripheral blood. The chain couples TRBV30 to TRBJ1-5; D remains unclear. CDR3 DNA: TGTGCCTGGAGTGCCAGTAGCAATCAGCCCCAGCATTTT. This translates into CAWSASSNQPQHF.